The clone carrying this T cell receptor beta chain was found a few times. TCR cDNA was made by 5'RACE template switching, adding a universal primer site and UMIs. One entry per CDR3 protein results from TCRdb running MiXCR on the 5' RACE reads. The table shows more than 75,000 distinct CDR3 sequences, with about 8.8% occurring only once. Germline V gene data show CDR1 as SGHVS and CDR2 as FQNEAQ. The V end lost 2 bases, the J end lost 0 bases, and 7 bases lay between the germline ends. CDR3 length equals 14 residues. The data originate from a study of T cells after yellow fever vaccination. Across the study: Preparation of the low-cell-number fractions used SMART-Seq v4 Ultra Low Input. Regarding the study as a whole: Most primary-vaccination clones reappeared after the booster (approximately 96% CD4, approximately 88% CD8). Contamination by abundant bulk-population clonotypes could be present in FACS-sorted repertoires.

The TCR comes from a man between 18 and 35 years old who received the YFV17D yellow fever vaccine. The J gene is TRBJ2-5, the V gene TRBV7-8; D remains unclear. The sample in question was CD8+ T cells not binding an NS4B(214-222) dextramer, sorted from PBMCs, obtained approximately 16 days after the first yellow fever vaccination. CDR3 loop: CASSLQVDQETQYF. The CDR3 bases are TGTGCCAGCAGCTTACAAGTGGACCAAGAGACCCAGTACTTC.